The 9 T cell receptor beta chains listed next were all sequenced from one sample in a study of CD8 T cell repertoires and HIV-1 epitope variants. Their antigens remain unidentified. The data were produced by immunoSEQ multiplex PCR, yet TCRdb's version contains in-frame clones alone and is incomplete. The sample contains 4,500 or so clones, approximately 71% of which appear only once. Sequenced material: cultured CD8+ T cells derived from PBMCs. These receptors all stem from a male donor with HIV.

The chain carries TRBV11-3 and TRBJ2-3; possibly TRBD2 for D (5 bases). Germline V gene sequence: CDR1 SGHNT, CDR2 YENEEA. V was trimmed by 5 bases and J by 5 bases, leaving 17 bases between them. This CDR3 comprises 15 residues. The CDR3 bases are TGTGCCAGCAGCCGAAGAGAGGGAGTGGGAGATACGCAGTATTTT. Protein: CASSRREGVGDTQYF.

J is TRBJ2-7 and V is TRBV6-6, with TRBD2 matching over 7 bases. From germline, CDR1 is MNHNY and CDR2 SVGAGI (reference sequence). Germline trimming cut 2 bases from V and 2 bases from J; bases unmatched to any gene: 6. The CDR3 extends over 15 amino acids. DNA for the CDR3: TGTGCCAGCAGTTACGGGGCGGGGACTACCTACGAGCAGTACTTC. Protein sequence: CASSYGAGTTYEQYF.

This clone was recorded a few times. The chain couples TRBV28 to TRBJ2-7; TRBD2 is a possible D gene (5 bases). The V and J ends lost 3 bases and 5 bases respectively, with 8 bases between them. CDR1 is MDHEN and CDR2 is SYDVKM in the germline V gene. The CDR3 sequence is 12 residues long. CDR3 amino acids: CASSFRGHEQYF. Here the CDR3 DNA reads TGTGCCAGCAGTTTCCGGGGTCACGAGCAGTACTTC.

CDR3 nucleotides: TGTGCCAGCAGCGTAGAGGAACAGCTACAAGAGACCCAGTACTTC. Its protein is CASSVEEQLQETQYF. The rearrangement joins TRBV9 to TRBJ2-5; unclear D gene. The CDR3 runs 15 residues. Trimming pared 0 bases from V and 2 bases from J, leaving 11 bases between. Germline V CDR1 and CDR2: SGDLS, YYNGEE.

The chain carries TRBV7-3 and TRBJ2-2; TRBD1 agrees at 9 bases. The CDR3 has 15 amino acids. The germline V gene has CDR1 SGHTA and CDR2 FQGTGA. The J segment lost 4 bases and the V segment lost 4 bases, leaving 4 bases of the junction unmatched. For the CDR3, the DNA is TGTGCCAGCAGCTCACAGGGGGCTGGCACCGGGGAGCTGTTTTTT. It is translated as CASSSQGAGTGELFF. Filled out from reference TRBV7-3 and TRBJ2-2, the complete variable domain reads GAGVSQTPSNKVTEKGKYVELRCDPISGHTALYWYRQSLGQGPEFLIYFQGTGAADDSGLPNDRFFAVRPEGSVSTLKIQRTERGDSAVYLCASSSQGAGTGELFFGEGSRLTVL.

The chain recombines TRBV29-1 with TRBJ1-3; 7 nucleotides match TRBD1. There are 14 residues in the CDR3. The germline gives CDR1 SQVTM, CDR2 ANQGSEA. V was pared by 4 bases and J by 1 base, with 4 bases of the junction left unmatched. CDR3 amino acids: CSVVTGQSGNTIYF. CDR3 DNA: TGCAGCGTTGTGACAGGGCAGTCTGGAAACACCATATATTTT.

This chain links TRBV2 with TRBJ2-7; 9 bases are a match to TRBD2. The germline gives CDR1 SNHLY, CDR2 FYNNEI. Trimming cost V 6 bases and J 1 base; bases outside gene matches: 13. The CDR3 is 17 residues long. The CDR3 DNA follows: TGTGCCAGCAGCCCCCTAGAGACTAGCGGATTTTCCTACGAGCAGTACTTC. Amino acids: CASSPLETSGFSYEQYF.

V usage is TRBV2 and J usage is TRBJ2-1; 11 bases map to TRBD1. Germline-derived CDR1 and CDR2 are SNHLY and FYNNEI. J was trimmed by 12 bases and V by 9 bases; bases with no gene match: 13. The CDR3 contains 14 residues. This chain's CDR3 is CARRTGGGERGQFF. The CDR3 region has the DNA TGTGCCAGACGGACAGGGGGCGGGGAGCGGGGGCAGTTCTTC.

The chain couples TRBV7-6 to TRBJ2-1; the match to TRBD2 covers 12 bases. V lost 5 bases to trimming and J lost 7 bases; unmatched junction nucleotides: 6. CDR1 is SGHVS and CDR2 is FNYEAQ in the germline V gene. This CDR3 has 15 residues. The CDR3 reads CASSLGLAGQNEQFF. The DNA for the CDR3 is TGTGCCAGCAGCCTCGGACTAGCGGGACAAAATGAGCAGTTCTTC.